The following is a T cell receptor (beta chain) sequence with its context. What it binds is unknown. This sample was included in a study of cytomegalovirus exposure and HLA in healthy donors. General study points: TCR beta chains numbering more than 150 were designated cytomegalovirus-associated. Testing in vitro showed three CMV-associated chains specific for CMV antigens.

The PCR made use of 60 Vbeta and 13 Jbeta primers. Profiling relied on immunoSEQ multiplex PCR, and the TCRdb table lists in-frame clones only, not all of them. This table holds about 120,000 clones, roughly two thirds found once. The germline V gene encodes CDR1 MDHEN and CDR2 SYDVKM. The CDR3 totals 12 residues. V was cut by 3 bases and J by 9 bases, with 9 bases left in between. Material: PBMCs. The gene calls are TRBV28 and TRBJ1-5, with D maybe TRBD1 (5 bases). The origin of this receptor is a man aged 25-45 years in good health and CMV-seropositive. The CDR3: CASSFGHTPQHF. In nucleotides, the CDR3 is TGTGCCAGCAGTTTCGGACATACGCCCCAGCATTTT.